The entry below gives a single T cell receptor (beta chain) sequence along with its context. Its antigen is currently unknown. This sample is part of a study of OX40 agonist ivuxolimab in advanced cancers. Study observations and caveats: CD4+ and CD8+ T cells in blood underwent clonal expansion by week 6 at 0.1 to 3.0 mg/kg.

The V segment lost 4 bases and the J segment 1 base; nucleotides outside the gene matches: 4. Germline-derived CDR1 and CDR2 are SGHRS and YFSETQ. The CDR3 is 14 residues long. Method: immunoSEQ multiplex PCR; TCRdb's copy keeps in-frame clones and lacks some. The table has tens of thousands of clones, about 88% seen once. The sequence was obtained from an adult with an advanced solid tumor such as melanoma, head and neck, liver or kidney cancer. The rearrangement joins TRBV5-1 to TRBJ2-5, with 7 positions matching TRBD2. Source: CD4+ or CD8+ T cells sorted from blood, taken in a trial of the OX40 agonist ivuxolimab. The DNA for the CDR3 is TGCGCCAGCAGCGACACTAGCGTCCAAGAGACCCAGTACTTC. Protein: CASSDTSVQETQYF.